These T cell receptor beta chains were read from a single sample in a study of cytomegalovirus exposure and HLA in healthy donors. Sequencing used immunoSEQ multiplex PCR; TCRdb keeps in-frame clones, though not all of them. The sample contains about 130,000 clones, around 71% of which appear only once. Sequenced: PBMCs. These receptors came from a woman aged 55-70 years in good health and CMV-seropositive. Each CDR3 is given with its conserved first and last residue. Each record gives: clone size, V gene, J gene, D gene, CDR3 protein, CDR3 DNA. The D gene is left open where the match is weak. Rows may omit the clone size; those that give it use once, few, many or a size class.

size: NA; V: TRBV6-1; J: TRBJ1-4; D: NA; CDR3: CASSAQEGEKLFF; DNA: TGTGCCAGCAGTGCCCAGGAGGGCGAAAAACTGTTTTTT
size: NA; V: TRBV7-2; J: TRBJ2-7; D: NA; CDR3: CASSLVAGREYEQYF; DNA: TGTGCCAGCAGCTTAGTCGCCGGCAGGGAATACGAGCAGTACTTC
size: few; V: TRBV29-1; J: TRBJ2-1; D: NA; CDR3: CSAGIRGEQFF; DNA: TGCAGCGCCGGTATTCGCGGGGAGCAGTTCTTC
size: NA; V: TRBV10-3; J: TRBJ1-1; D: NA; CDR3: CATRGGVTEAFF; DNA: TGTGCCACCCGGGGAGGGGTCACTGAAGCTTTCTTT
size: NA; V: TRBV14; J: TRBJ2-2; D: NA; CDR3: CASRKGPTWELFF; DNA: TGTGCCAGCAGAAAGGGGCCAACGTGGGAGCTGTTTTTT
size: NA; V: TRBV2; J: TRBJ1-2; D: NA; CDR3: CASSPNSYGYTF; DNA: TGTGCCAGCAGCCCCAACAGCTATGGCTACACCTTC
size: NA; V: TRBV6-5; J: TRBJ2-6; D: NA; CDR3: CASRHDSSGANVLTF; DNA: TGTGCCAGCAGACACGACAGCTCTGGGGCCAACGTCCTGACTTTC
size: few; V: TRBV7-9; J: TRBJ1-1; D: NA; CDR3: CASSPVARGQNTEAFF; DNA: TGTGCCAGCAGCCCTGTTGCGAGGGGACAGAACACTGAAGCTTTCTTT
size: NA; V: TRBV5-1; J: TRBJ2-2; D: NA; CDR3: CASSLSGDTTGELFF; DNA: TGCGCCAGCAGCTTATCGGGGGATACCACCGGGGAGCTGTTTTTT
size: NA; V: TRBV6-5; J: TRBJ1-2; D: NA; CDR3: CASSKGQEYGYTF; DNA: TGTGCCAGCAGTAAGGGACAAGAGTATGGCTACACCTTC
size: few; V: TRBV25-1; J: TRBJ1-6; D: TRBD1; CDR3: CASSEPKGANSPLHF; DNA: TGTGCCAGCAGTGAACCGAAGGGGGCGAATTCACCCCTCCACTTT
size: NA; V: TRBV2; J: TRBJ1-5; D: NA; CDR3: CASSQSTVINQPQHF; DNA: TGTGCCAGCAGTCAGTCTACAGTTATCAATCAGCCCCAGCATTTT
size: NA; V: TRBV2; J: TRBJ2-3; D: TRBD2; CDR3: CASSERGVDSTDTQYF; DNA: TGTGCCAGCAGTGAGCGGGGGGTAGATAGCACAGATACGCAGTATTTT
size: few; V: TRBV2; J: TRBJ2-7; D: NA; CDR3: CASSRQEQYF; DNA: TGTGCCAGCTCCAGACAGGAGCAGTACTTC
size: NA; V: TRBV28; J: TRBJ2-5; D: NA; CDR3: CASSFFQGSQETQYF; DNA: TGTGCCAGCAGTTTTTTCCAGGGATCCCAAGAGACCCAGTACTTC
size: few; V: TRBV5-1; J: TRBJ1-5; D: NA; CDR3: CASSLAGLNPQHF; DNA: TGCGCCAGCAGCTTGGCAGGATTAAATCCCCAGCATTTT
size: once; V: TRBV19; J: TRBJ2-7; D: NA; CDR3: CASSIGAGYEQYF; DNA: TGTGCCAGTAGTATTGGGGCTGGCTACGAGCAGTACTTC
size: NA; V: TRBV6-5; J: TRBJ2-7; D: NA; CDR3: CASSYEGFKGYEQYF; DNA: TGTGCCAGCAGTTACGAGGGTTTCAAAGGCTACGAGCAGTACTTC
size: once; V: TRBV2; J: TRBJ2-1; D: NA; CDR3: CATLAFGLPYNEQFF; DNA: TGTGCCACATTAGCTTTTGGACTCCCCTACAATGAGCAGTTCTTC
size: NA; V: TRBV7-9; J: TRBJ1-5; D: NA; CDR3: CASSPLQGGDQPQHF; DNA: TGTGCCAGCAGCCCTTTACAGGGTGGTGATCAGCCCCAGCATTTT
size: NA; V: TRBV10-2; J: TRBJ1-2; D: TRBD1; CDR3: CASSESPRGLDGYTF; DNA: TGCGCCAGCAGTGAGTCCCCCAGGGGGTTGGATGGCTACACCTTC
size: few; V: TRBV9; J: TRBJ2-7; D: NA; CDR3: CASSVDGGYEQYF; DNA: TGTGCCAGCAGCGTAGACGGGGGCTACGAGCAGTACTTC
size: NA; V: TRBV6-5; J: TRBJ2-7; D: NA; CDR3: CASSYSGIGAYEQYF; DNA: TGTGCCAGCAGTTACTCTGGCATAGGGGCCTACGAGCAGTACTTC
size: NA; V: TRBV6-5; J: TRBJ2-7; D: TRBD1; CDR3: CASSPAGTGAYEQYF; DNA: TGTGCCAGCAGTCCTGCCGGGACAGGAGCATACGAGCAGTACTTC
size: few; V: TRBV2; J: TRBJ1-5; D: NA; CDR3: CASTYVSNQPQHF; DNA: TGTGCCAGCACCTACGTTAGCAATCAGCCCCAGCATTTT
size: NA; V: TRBV5-1; J: TRBJ1-3; D: NA; CDR3: CASSTQGNSGNTIYF; DNA: TGCGCCAGCAGTACGCAGGGGAACTCTGGAAACACCATATATTTT
size: NA; V: TRBV18; J: TRBJ1-6; D: TRBD1; CDR3: CASSPSRGPDSPLHF; DNA: TGTGCCAGCTCACCAAGCAGGGGGCCCGATTCACCCCTCCACTTT
size: few; V: TRBV5-1; J: TRBJ2-3; D: TRBD2; CDR3: CASSSLAGTTDTQYF; DNA: TGCGCCAGCAGCAGCTTAGCGGGGACCACAGATACGCAGTATTTT
size: NA; V: TRBV7-9; J: TRBJ1-1; D: NA; CDR3: CASSSPSGGPNTEAFF; DNA: TGTGCCAGCAGCTCCCCTTCCGGGGGACCGAACACTGAAGCTTTCTTT
size: NA; V: TRBV6-1; J: TRBJ1-1; D: NA; CDR3: CASSEVGTISEAFF; DNA: TGTGCCAGCAGTGAAGTGGGGACAATTTCTGAAGCTTTCTTT
size: NA; V: TRBV18; J: TRBJ2-1; D: NA; CDR3: CASSQFAAEKQFF; DNA: TGTGCCAGCTCACAATTTGCGGCGGAGAAGCAGTTCTTC
size: NA; V: TRBV7-3; J: TRBJ1-5; D: NA; CDR3: CASSPGGGNQPQHF; DNA: TGTGCCAGCAGCCCGGGGGGGGGCAATCAGCCCCAGCATTTT
size: NA; V: TRBV7-3; J: TRBJ2-1; D: NA; CDR3: CASSLWGGGQALGSLNNEQFF; DNA: TGTGCCAGCAGCTTATGGGGCGGGGGACAGGCCTTAGGATCGTTAAACAATGAGCAGTTCTTC
size: once; V: TRBV28; J: TRBJ1-4; D: TRBD1; CDR3: CATLDRMNEKLFF; DNA: TGTGCCACCTTGGACAGGATGAATGAAAAACTGTTTTTT
size: NA; V: TRBV5-4; J: TRBJ2-7; D: TRBD1; CDR3: CASSSTGWGYEQYF; DNA: TGTGCCAGCAGCTCGACAGGGTGGGGCTACGAGCAGTACTTC
size: few; V: TRBV18; J: TRBJ1-2; D: TRBD1; CDR3: CASSTINDRGVGYTF; DNA: TGTGCCAGCTCAACAATTAACGACAGGGGGGTTGGCTACACCTTC
size: NA; V: TRBV11-2; J: TRBJ2-7; D: NA; CDR3: CASSLFREKSYEQYF; DNA: TGTGCCAGCAGCTTATTTAGGGAGAAATCCTACGAGCAGTACTTC
size: NA; V: TRBV6-1; J: TRBJ1-2; D: NA; CDR3: CASSEVRKGQGIGYGYTF; DNA: TGTGCCAGCAGTGAAGTGAGAAAAGGGCAGGGTATTGGTTATGGCTACACCTTC
size: NA; V: TRBV5-4; J: TRBJ1-2; D: NA; CDR3: CASSPEANYGYTF; DNA: TGTGCCAGCAGCCCCGAGGCTAACTATGGCTACACCTTC
size: once; V: TRBV29-1; J: TRBJ1-2; D: NA; CDR3: CSVDRYETYTF; DNA: TGCAGCGTCGACAGATACGAGACCTACACCTTC
size: once; V: TRBV6-5; J: TRBJ2-7; D: NA; CDR3: CASSYTRTGEQYF; DNA: TGTGCCAGCAGTTACACCCGAACAGGAGAGCAGTACTTC
size: NA; V: TRBV19; J: TRBJ1-1; D: NA; CDR3: CASSIGAGDWRGATNTEAFF; DNA: TGTGCCAGTAGTATAGGGGCAGGGGATTGGCGAGGGGCTACGAACACTGAAGCTTTCTTT
size: NA; V: TRBV25-1; J: TRBJ2-3; D: NA; CDR3: CASTEGGLRNTQYF; DNA: TGTGCCAGCACCGAGGGGGGGCTGCGAAATACGCAGTATTTT
size: NA; V: TRBV5-1; J: TRBJ2-5; D: TRBD2; CDR3: CASSVLPPSGGETQYF; DNA: TGCGCCAGCAGCGTACTGCCCCCTAGCGGGGGGGAGACCCAGTACTTC
size: NA; V: TRBV7-9; J: TRBJ1-6; D: TRBD1; CDR3: CASSLGTGTGHSPLHF; DNA: TGTGCCAGCAGCTTAGGGACCGGGACAGGGCATTCACCCCTCCACTTT
size: NA; V: TRBV7-2; J: TRBJ2-7; D: NA; CDR3: CASSQDTAREQYF; DNA: TGTGCCAGCAGCCAAGACACAGCTCGCGAGCAGTACTTC
size: NA; V: TRBV5-6; J: TRBJ1-2; D: TRBD1; CDR3: CASSLGGTGAYGYTF; DNA: TGTGCCAGCAGCTTGGGCGGGACAGGGGCTTATGGCTACACCTTC
size: NA; V: TRBV27; J: TRBJ2-7; D: NA; CDR3: CASRAGIAPTDEQYF; DNA: TGTGCCAGCAGAGCAGGGATCGCACCTACAGACGAGCAGTACTTC
size: NA; V: TRBV7-2; J: TRBJ2-1; D: NA; CDR3: CASSLVGSGSYNEQFF; DNA: TGTGCCAGCAGCTTAGTTGGTTCGGGGAGTTACAATGAGCAGTTCTTC
size: once; V: TRBV5-1; J: TRBJ1-2; D: NA; CDR3: CASSLVTSTYGYTF; DNA: TGCGCCAGCAGCTTGGTCACGAGTACCTATGGCTACACCTTC
size: NA; V: TRBV5-4; J: TRBJ1-2; D: NA; CDR3: CASSDGTFYGYTF; DNA: TGTGCCAGCAGCGACGGGACATTTTATGGCTACACCTTC
size: once; V: TRBV18; J: TRBJ1-3; D: NA; CDR3: CASSPQGLDGNTIYF; DNA: TGTGCCAGCTCACCTCAGGGACTCGATGGGAACACCATATATTTT
size: NA; V: TRBV2; J: TRBJ1-2; D: NA; CDR3: CASSPPGGSGALNYGYTF; DNA: TGTGCCAGCAGTCCCCCCGGGGGGTCGGGGGCTCTTAACTATGGCTACACCTTC
size: once; V: TRBV10-3; J: TRBJ1-1; D: NA; CDR3: CAISESINAYTWGQGNTEAFF; DNA: TGTGCCATCAGTGAGTCGATCAACGCGTACACTTGGGGCCAGGGGAACACTGAAGCTTTCTTT
size: NA; V: TRBV6-1; J: TRBJ2-5; D: NA; CDR3: CASSEWGGGETQYF; DNA: TGTGCCAGCAGTGAATGGGGGGGCGGCGAGACCCAGTACTTC
size: NA; V: TRBV15; J: TRBJ1-5; D: NA; CDR3: CATGRANQPQHF; DNA: TGTGCCACCGGCAGGGCCAATCAGCCCCAGCATTTT
size: NA; V: TRBV7-2; J: TRBJ1-6; D: NA; CDR3: CASSSTITSSYNSPLHF; DNA: TGTGCCAGCAGCTCCACGATTACGAGCTCCTATAATTCACCCCTCCACTTT
size: NA; V: TRBV7-2; J: TRBJ1-6; D: TRBD1; CDR3: CASRPGTANSPLHF; DNA: TGTGCCAGCAGGCCCGGGACAGCCAATTCACCCCTCCACTTT